This is a list of T cell receptor beta chains from one sample in a study of T cell clonotyping in hematopoietic cell transplantation. Some clones are missing from TCRdb's copy, which holds only in-frame ones; the method was immunoSEQ multiplex PCR. The table lists tens of thousands of clones, under 95% of them singletons, with around 2.3% in the top ten. The material sequenced was peripheral blood mononuclear cells, taken before stem cell transplant. Receptors originate from a man aged 45-60 years with acute myeloid leukemia. Some clones in this sample may be carry-over from other donors' samples. Each CDR3 is given without its conserved first and last residue.

v_call	j_call	cdr3_aa
TRBV7-8	TRBJ2-7	ASSEGTGGVGEQY
TRBV28	TRBJ2-7	ASSFRAGPLRNEQY
TRBV2	TRBJ2-7	ASSEDRAPYEQY
TRBV9	TRBJ2-2	ASSVGPPGAGELF
TRBV5-1	TRBJ2-7	ASSSASASGTGNEQY
TRBV2	TRBJ1-1	ASSDYRLTGTEAF
TRBV5-1	TRBJ2-2	ASSRGTVDTGELF
TRBV5-1	TRBJ1-6	ASSEGTGRRSPLH
TRBV28	TRBJ2-5	ATSFWTGLDKQETQY
TRBV28	TRBJ2-7	ASSLLWGEQY
TRBV2	TRBJ1-5	ASRDISNQPQH
TRBV28	TRBJ1-2	ASSFRDRATNYGYT
TRBV6-1	TRBJ1-2	ASRAGPDGYT
TRBV7-2	TRBJ2-5	ASSEHRAQETQY
TRBV29-1	TRBJ1-1	SVWVEMNTEAF
TRBV25-1	TRBJ2-5	ATGPPGVETQY
TRBV6-5	TRBJ2-1	ASSYSGAGYNEQF
TRBV7-9	TRBJ2-3	ASSFAPDTQY
TRBV9	TRBJ1-2	ASSVGSYGYT
TRBV6-5	TRBJ1-2	ASGSNLWVSGYT
TRBV27	TRBJ1-5	ASSGDRVDQPQH
TRBV18	TRBJ2-1	ASSRPYPFGDEQF
TRBV5-1	TRBJ1-2	ASSLGRGESYGYT
TRBV7-7	TRBJ2-5	ASSFERGGGETQY
TRBV5-1	TRBJ1-1	ASSLTGVDTEAF
TRBV28	TRBJ2-3	ASSDLGTDTQY
TRBV7-8	TRBJ2-1	ASSLPGSREQF
TRBV7-8	TRBJ2-2	ASSPSGTGELF
TRBV7-2	TRBJ2-7	ASSGRRSSTYEQY
TRBV5-1	TRBJ2-1	ASSPSTGVDNEQF
TRBV29-1	TRBJ2-1	SVGGLAGAGDEQF
TRBV5-4	TRBJ2-1	ASSLGADSSYNEQF
TRBV7-9	TRBJ1-2	ASSFPLGVDYGYT
TRBV28	TRBJ1-1	ASGFPGDRKNTEAF
TRBV9	TRBJ1-1	ASSVVMGGANEAF
TRBV28	TRBJ2-7	ASSHRPSYEQY
TRBV28	TRBJ1-5	ASSFKVLTGGRQPQH
TRBV2	TRBJ1-3	ASSQGATGNTIY
TRBV4-3	TRBJ2-7	ASSSREGTYEQY
TRBV28	TRBJ1-4	ASSLAGTANEKLF
TRBV5-6	TRBJ1-2	ASSAGTEANYGYT
TRBV30	TRBJ2-5	AWCPGVRETQY
TRBV7-8	TRBJ1-5	ASSLGGTVYSNQPQH
TRBV6-1	TRBJ2-2	ASTPTGYRAGELF
TRBV5-6	TRBJ1-1	ASSPTGRTAF